These T cell receptor beta chains were read from a single sample in a study of CD8 T cells in ankylosing spondylitis. TCRdb recomputed calls from the 5' RACE reads with MiXCR, one row per CDR3 protein. The sample comprises around 250,000 distinct CDR3 sequences, 9.5% to 12% of which are singletons, and 6% to 7.5% rests with the top ten. The sequencing sample was made of blood, either unsorted or a sorted T cell fraction (not recorded which). The receptors originated from a male donor with ankylosing spondylitis or in good health (not recorded which). CDR3s include the opening cysteine and the closing phenylalanine or tryptophan. D genes are given only for firm matches. Clone size is not always given. Where it is, it says once, few, many or a class for expanded clones.

J: TRBJ2-1; V: TRBV20-1; size: many; D: TRBD2; CDR3: CSAPRFGGGLYNEQFF; DNA: TGCAGTGCCCCACGTTTCGGGGGAGGGCTCTACAATGAGCAGTTCTTC
J: TRBJ2-1; V: TRBV5-1; size: many; D: -; CDR3: CASSPQLGSYNEQFF; DNA: TGCGCCAGCAGCCCGCAATTGGGCTCCTACAATGAGCAGTTCTTC
J: TRBJ2-2; V: TRBV12-3/TRBV12-4; size: many; D: -; CDR3: CASSFNRRNTGELFF; DNA: TGTGCCAGCAGTTTTAACAGGCGCAACACCGGGGAGCTGTTTTTT
J: TRBJ2-1; V: TRBV27; size: -; D: -; CDR3: CASSPNRWTEDIPSYEQFF; DNA: TGTGCCAGCAGTCCGAATCGGTGGACTGAGGATATCCCTAGTTATGAGCAGTTCTTC
J: TRBJ2-1; V: TRBV6-1; size: many; D: -; CDR3: CASAGVLGNEQFF; DNA: TGTGCCAGTGCAGGGGTTTTAGGCAATGAGCAGTTCTTC
J: TRBJ2-1; V: TRBV29-1; size: -; D: TRBD1; CDR3: CSVAGTGHNEQFF; DNA: TGCAGCGTTGCGGGGACAGGGCATAATGAGCAGTTCTTC
J: TRBJ1-4; V: TRBV7-3; size: many; D: -; CDR3: CASSQGTGEKLFF; DNA: TGTGCCAGCAGCCAAGGGACGGGTGAAAAACTGTTTTTT
J: TRBJ2-7; V: TRBV29-1; size: many; D: -; CDR3: CSVSSVRGPPYEQYF; DNA: TGCAGCGTTTCGTCGGTACGGGGCCCGCCCTACGAGCAGTACTTC
J: TRBJ2-2; V: TRBV7-8; size: many; D: -; CDR3: CASSLVSGELFF; DNA: TGTGCCAGCAGCTTAGTTTCCGGGGAGCTGTTTTTT
J: TRBJ1-1; V: TRBV5-1; size: many; D: -; CDR3: CASSPSGRGMNTEAFF; DNA: TGCGCCAGCAGCCCCTCGGGACGGGGAATGAACACTGAAGCTTTCTTT
J: TRBJ1-2; V: TRBV27; size: many; D: TRBD1; CDR3: CASRQRQGTFYGYTF; DNA: TGTGCCAGCAGACAAAGACAGGGGACCTTCTATGGCTACACCTTC
J: TRBJ1-2; V: TRBV2; size: few; D: -; CDR3: CASSETASYGYTF; DNA: TGTGCCAGCAGTGAAACAGCGTCCTATGGCTACACCTTC
J: TRBJ2-5; V: TRBV11-2; size: few; D: -; CDR3: CASSLGSAEETQYF; DNA: TGTGCCAGCAGCTTAGGGTCGGCCGAGGAGACCCAGTACTTC
J: TRBJ1-2; V: TRBV28; size: -; D: -; CDR3: CASRPSGLGYGYTF; DNA: TGTGCCAGCAGACCCTCCGGGCTCGGCTATGGCTACACCTTC
J: TRBJ2-7; V: TRBV5-1; size: many; D: -; CDR3: CASSLDVGRERSYEQYF; DNA: TGCGCCAGCAGCTTGGACGTGGGAAGGGAGCGGTCCTACGAGCAGTACTTC
J: TRBJ1-6; V: TRBV6-1; size: -; D: TRBD1; CDR3: CASSIDRADNSPLHF; DNA: TGTGCCAGCAGTATAGACAGGGCTGATAATTCACCCCTCCACTTT
J: TRBJ1-1; V: TRBV24-1; size: -; D: -; CDR3: CATSLKKQKVTFF; DNA: TGTGCCACCTCGCTAAAGAAACAGAAGGTTACTTTCTTT
J: TRBJ2-1; V: TRBV12-3/TRBV12-4; size: -; D: TRBD1; CDR3: CASSYRGQGANEQFF; DNA: TGTGCCAGCAGTTACAGGGGACAGGGGGCTAATGAGCAGTTCTTC
J: TRBJ2-2; V: TRBV5-6; size: -; D: TRBD2; CDR3: CASSLGMTSGSTGELFF; DNA: TGTGCCAGCAGCTTGGGGATGACTAGCGGGAGCACCGGGGAGCTGTTTTTT
J: TRBJ2-1; V: TRBV5-6; size: -; D: TRBD1; CDR3: CASSLARDRGGNEQFF; DNA: TGTGCCAGCAGCTTAGCCCGGGACAGGGGAGGTAATGAGCAGTTCTTC
J: TRBJ2-2; V: TRBV5-1; size: many; D: TRBD2; CDR3: CASSLALTSGINTGELFF; DNA: TGCGCCAGCAGCTTGGCTCTGACTAGCGGGATAAACACCGGGGAGCTGTTTTTT
J: TRBJ2-1; V: TRBV5-1; size: few; D: -; CDR3: CASSLGGLVHEQFF; DNA: TGCGCCAGCAGCTTGGGGGGTCTCGTACATGAGCAGTTCTTC
J: TRBJ2-7; V: TRBV5-5; size: few; D: -; CDR3: CASSLVVLSYEQYF; DNA: TGTGCCAGCAGCTTGGTGGTTTTAAGTTACGAGCAGTACTTC
J: TRBJ1-2; V: TRBV9; size: many; D: -; CDR3: CASSQGQYYGYTF; DNA: TGTGCCAGCAGCCAAGGACAGTACTATGGCTACACCTTC
J: TRBJ1-5; V: TRBV29-1; size: many; D: -; CDR3: CSVTLGSNQPQHF; DNA: TGCAGCGTTACCCTCGGTAGCAATCAGCCCCAGCATTTT
J: TRBJ1-1; V: TRBV6-6; size: -; D: -; CDR3: CASSRRETEAFF; DNA: TGTGCCAGCAGTCGCAGGGAGACTGAAGCTTTCTTT
J: TRBJ2-7; V: TRBV3-1; size: many; D: -; CDR3: CASSQAESEQYF; DNA: TGTGCCAGCAGCCAGGCTGAGTCCGAGCAGTACTTC
J: TRBJ2-1; V: TRBV7-8; size: few; D: TRBD2; CDR3: CASRHRLAGGINNEQFF; DNA: TGTGCCAGCAGACACAGACTAGCGGGGGGGATAAACAATGAGCAGTTCTTC
J: TRBJ2-3; V: TRBV7-2; size: many; D: -; CDR3: CASSSPTRAQDTQYF; DNA: TGTGCCAGCAGCTCCCCGACTCGGGCCCAAGATACGCAGTATTTT
J: TRBJ2-2; V: TRBV6-5; size: many; D: TRBD2; CDR3: CASSYSSSGSKTGELFF; DNA: TGTGCCAGCAGTTACTCCTCTAGCGGGAGTAAGACCGGGGAGCTGTTTTTT
J: TRBJ2-6; V: TRBV12-3/TRBV12-4; size: -; D: -; CDR3: CASTQFAQDFRFGANVLTF; DNA: TGTGCCAGCACCCAGTTTGCACAGGACTTCCGCTTTGGGGCCAACGTCCTGACTTTC
J: TRBJ1-1; V: TRBV12-3/TRBV12-4; size: many; D: -; CDR3: CASSLDREAFF; DNA: TGTGCCAGCAGCTTGGACAGAGAAGCTTTCTTT
J: TRBJ2-3; V: TRBV3-1; size: -; D: TRBD2; CDR3: CASSGPGLALDTQYF; DNA: TGTGCCAGCAGCGGGCCGGGACTAGCTCTTGATACGCAGTATTTT
J: TRBJ1-5; V: TRBV12-3/TRBV12-4; size: many; D: -; CDR3: CASSPNRQPQHF; DNA: TGTGCCAGCAGCCCAAACCGCCAGCCCCAGCATTTT
J: TRBJ1-1; V: TRBV6-2/TRBV6-3; size: few; D: -; CDR3: CASAGSMMGQTEAFF; DNA: TGTGCCAGCGCCGGGAGCATGATGGGGCAGACTGAAGCTTTCTTT
J: TRBJ2-7; V: TRBV5-1; size: many; D: -; CDR3: CASSLDRLSYEQYF; DNA: TGCGCCAGCAGCTTGGACAGACTCTCCTACGAGCAGTACTTC
J: TRBJ1-1; V: TRBV6-5; size: -; D: -; CDR3: CASSYSASSSEAFF; DNA: TGTGCCAGCAGTTACTCAGCAAGTAGCTCCGAAGCTTTCTTT
J: TRBJ2-7; V: TRBV28; size: many; D: -; CDR3: CASSLVAGYNEQYF; DNA: TGTGCCAGCAGTTTAGTTGCAGGGTATAACGAGCAGTACTTC
J: TRBJ2-1; V: TRBV12-3/TRBV12-4; size: many; D: -; CDR3: CASSSLNEQFF; DNA: TGTGCCAGCAGTTCCCTCAATGAGCAGTTCTTC
J: TRBJ2-5; V: TRBV12-3/TRBV12-4; size: few; D: TRBD1; CDR3: CASSAETGSQETQYF; DNA: TGTGCCAGCAGTGCGGAGACAGGGAGCCAAGAGACCCAGTACTTC